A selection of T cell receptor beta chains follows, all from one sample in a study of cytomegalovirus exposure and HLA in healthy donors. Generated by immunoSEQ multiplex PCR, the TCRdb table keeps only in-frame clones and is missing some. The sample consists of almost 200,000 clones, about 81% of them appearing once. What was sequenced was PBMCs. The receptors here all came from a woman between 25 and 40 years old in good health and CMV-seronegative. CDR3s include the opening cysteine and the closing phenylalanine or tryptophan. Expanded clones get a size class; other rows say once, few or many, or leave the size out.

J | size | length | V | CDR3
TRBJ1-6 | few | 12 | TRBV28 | CASKTGSAPLHF
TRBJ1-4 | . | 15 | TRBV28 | CASSLTGSFNEKLFF
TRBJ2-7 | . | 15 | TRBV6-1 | CASSEAGTSGEEQYF
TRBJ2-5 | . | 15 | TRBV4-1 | CASSQVGQGGETQYF
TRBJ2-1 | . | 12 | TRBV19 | CATGGSYIEQFF
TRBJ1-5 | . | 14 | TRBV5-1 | CASSLGGRDQPQHF
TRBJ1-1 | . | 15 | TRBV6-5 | CASSYSVGRGTEAFF
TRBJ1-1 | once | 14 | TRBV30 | CAWSHGVGGTEAFF
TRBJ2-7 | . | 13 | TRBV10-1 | CASSRQGGGWQYF
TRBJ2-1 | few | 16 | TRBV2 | CASSGGQGGSYNEQFF
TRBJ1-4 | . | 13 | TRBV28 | CASKRQGSEKLFF
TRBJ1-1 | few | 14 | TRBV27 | CASSTGTLNTEAFF
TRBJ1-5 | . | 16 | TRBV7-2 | CASSSQAGFRNQPQHF
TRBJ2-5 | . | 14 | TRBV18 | CASSPPSQMETQYF
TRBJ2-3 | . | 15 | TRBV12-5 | CASGSLAGGIDTQYF
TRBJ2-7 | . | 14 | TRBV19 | CASSIFQGSYEQYF
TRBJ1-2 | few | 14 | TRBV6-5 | CASRHKGQGHGYTF
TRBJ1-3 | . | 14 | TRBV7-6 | CASSLDATQGIIYF
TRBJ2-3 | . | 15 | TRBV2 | CASSEGLAGTDTQYF
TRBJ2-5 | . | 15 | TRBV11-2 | CASSLVGGPEETQYF
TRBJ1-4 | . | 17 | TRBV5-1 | CASSLDPGQGAGEKLFF
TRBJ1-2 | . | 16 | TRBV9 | CASSVSGSRGPYGYTF
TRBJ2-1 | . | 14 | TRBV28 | CASSRSLTYNEQFF
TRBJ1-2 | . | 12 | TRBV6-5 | CASSSAGVGYTF
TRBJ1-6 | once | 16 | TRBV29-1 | CSVQGQGNSYNSPLHF
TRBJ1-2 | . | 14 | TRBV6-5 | CASRRTGGDYGYTF
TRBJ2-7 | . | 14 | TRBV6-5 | CASLPGRGIYEQYF
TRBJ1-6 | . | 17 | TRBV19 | CASSIAVMTADNSPLHF
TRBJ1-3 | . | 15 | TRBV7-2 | CASSLAAGSGNTIYF
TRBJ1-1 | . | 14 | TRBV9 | CASSPDRERTEAFF
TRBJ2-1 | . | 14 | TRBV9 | CASSVGEGVNEQFF
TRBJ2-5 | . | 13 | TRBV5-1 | CASSPQQMETQYF
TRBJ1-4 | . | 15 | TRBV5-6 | CASSLWRGLDEKLFF
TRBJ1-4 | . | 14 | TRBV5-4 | CASSYHREREKLFF
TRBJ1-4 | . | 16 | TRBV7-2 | CASSLFQTGNSEKLFF
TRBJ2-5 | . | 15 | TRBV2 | CASSEWQGPRETQYF
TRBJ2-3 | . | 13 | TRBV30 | CAWSGPGTDTQYF
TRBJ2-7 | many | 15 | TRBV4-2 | CASSQQSGVRYEQYF
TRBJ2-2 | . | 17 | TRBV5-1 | CASSLALGQGIPGELFF
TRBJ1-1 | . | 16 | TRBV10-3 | CAISESPGQGNTEAFF
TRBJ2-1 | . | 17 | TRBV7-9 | CASSPLARDRGYNEQFF
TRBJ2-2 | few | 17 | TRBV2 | CASRRTSGALGTGELFF
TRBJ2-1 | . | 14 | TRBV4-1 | CASSPIRGRNEQFF
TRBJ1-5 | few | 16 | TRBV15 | CATSRPDRGPGQPQHF
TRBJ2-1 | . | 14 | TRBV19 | CASSNLAGNNEQFF
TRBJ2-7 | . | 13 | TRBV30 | CAWSVTVAWEQYF
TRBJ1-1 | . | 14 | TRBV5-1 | CASSLEQGLFEAFF
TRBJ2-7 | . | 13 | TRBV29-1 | CSARLAGPYEQYF